The 6 T cell receptor beta chains reported below all come from one sample, sequenced in a study of T cells after yellow fever vaccination. TCRdb redid the calling of the 5' RACE reads with MiXCR, one entry per CDR3 protein. The sample includes about 53,000 distinct CDR3 sequences, 5% to 6.5% of them seen just once. The source material was PBMCs, either bulk or a sorted T-cell subset (CD4+, CD8+, memory, or dextramer-sorted; not recorded which), sampled on the day of the yellow fever booster vaccination. These receptors all come from a man between 18 and 29 years old who received the YFV17D yellow fever vaccine.

In its sample, this clonotype was seen many times. The V and J genes are TRBV6-2 or TRBV6-3 and TRBJ2-5, with TRBD1 identical over 7 bases. V lost 10 bases to trimming and J lost 1 base; unmatched junction nucleotides: 12. The CDR3 loop spans 15 amino acids. The germline CDR1 and CDR2 sequences are MNHEY and SVGEGT. The CDR3 bases are TGTGCCATTACCGGGACAGCCAGTTCCCAAGAGACCCAGTACTTC. It translates to CAITGTASSQETQYF.

The chain uses TRBV20-1 and TRBJ1-2; D is unclear. The CDR3 contains 17 residues. Germline values: CDR1 DFQATT, CDR2 SNEGSKA (reference sequence). Trimming removed 2 bases at V and 0 bases at J, with 19 bases between. The CDR3 coding sequence is TGCAGTGCTAGACACGAGGCCCCAGGCTACCCTAACTATGGCTACACCTTC. This codes for CSARHEAPGYPNYGYTF.

This clonotype was found a few times. V is TRBV27 and J is TRBJ2-3; D may be TRBD2 (6 bases). The germline V gene encodes CDR1 MNHEY and CDR2 SMNVEV (reference sequence). Trimming left V 6 bases short and J 0 bases short, with 13 bases between. The CDR3 is 15 residues long. CDR3 bases: TGTGCCAGCAGCAATAGCGGAGAGAGCACAGATACGCAGTATTTT. Its translation is CASSNSGESTDTQYF.

This clonotype was counted between two and nine times. V usage is TRBV9 and J usage is TRBJ1-4; possible D gene TRBD1, 6 bases. This CDR3 is 14 amino acids long. Trimming took off 0 bases at V and 4 bases at J, with 7 bases between the two ends. Germline V gives CDR1 SGDLS, CDR2 YYNGEE. This CDR3 reads CASSVEGGNEKLFF. For the CDR3, the DNA is TGTGCCAGCAGCGTAGAGGGGGGTAATGAAAAACTGTTTTTT.

This chain links TRBV2 with TRBJ2-5; no firm D call. CDR1 SNHLY and CDR2 FYNNEI come from the germline V gene. V lost 6 bases and J 5 bases, leaving 7 bases between the germline ends. This CDR3 comprises 11 residues. The CDR3 loop reads CASSSPETQYF. The CDR3, as DNA: TGTGCCAGCAGCTCGCCGGAGACCCAGTACTTC.

Note on this clonotype: Possible read error: a much larger clone is one base away. Since no conserved phenylalanine or tryptophan closes the CDR3, a read error is the likely cause. The chain carries TRBV4-3 and TRBJ1-1; D is unresolved. Trimming shortened V by 2 bases and J by 4 bases, and 8 bases separated the two germline ends. The CDR3 loop spans 13 amino acids. The germline CDR1 and CDR2 sequences are LGHNA and YSLEER. CDR3 residues: CASSQRLGTEAFL. CDR3 coding DNA: TGCGCCAGCAGCCAAAGGTTAGGCACTGAAGCTTTCCTT.